The T cell receptor beta chain under discussion was sequenced for a study of cytomegalovirus exposure and HLA in healthy donors. In the PCR, 60 Vbeta and 13 Jbeta primers were used. Assay used: immunoSEQ multiplex PCR; TCRdb lists only in-frame clones, some missing. The top ten clones hold around 0.79% of a sample with about 120,000 clones, about 70% of them seen once. Losses at the gene ends were 6 bases for V and 1 base for J; bases not matched to a gene: 8. Germline V gene sequence: CDR1 MNHEY, CDR2 SMNVEV (reference sequence). The CDR3 has 15 residues. Notes on the study in general: When a later analysis was performed, an Asian-associated ancestry cluster reportedly had fewer N-insertions than the roughly 670-donor mean. Researchers reported in a later analysis that common viral pathogens appeared linked to several top clusters. A later analysis found most CMV-associated TCR beta chains apparently HLA-restricted. The listing of some 170 TCR beta chains classed them as cytomegalovirus-associated.

In its sample, this clone was seen a few times. Its antigen is still unknown. The chain combines TRBV27 with TRBJ1-1; TRBD1 aligns across 7 bases. The sequence came from a woman younger than 45 in good health and CMV-seronegative. The sequenced sample consisted of PBMCs. The CDR3 DNA sequence: TGTGCCAGCAGCGTATCCGGGACAGCGAACACTGAAGCTTTCTTT. Translating gives CASSVSGTANTEAFF.